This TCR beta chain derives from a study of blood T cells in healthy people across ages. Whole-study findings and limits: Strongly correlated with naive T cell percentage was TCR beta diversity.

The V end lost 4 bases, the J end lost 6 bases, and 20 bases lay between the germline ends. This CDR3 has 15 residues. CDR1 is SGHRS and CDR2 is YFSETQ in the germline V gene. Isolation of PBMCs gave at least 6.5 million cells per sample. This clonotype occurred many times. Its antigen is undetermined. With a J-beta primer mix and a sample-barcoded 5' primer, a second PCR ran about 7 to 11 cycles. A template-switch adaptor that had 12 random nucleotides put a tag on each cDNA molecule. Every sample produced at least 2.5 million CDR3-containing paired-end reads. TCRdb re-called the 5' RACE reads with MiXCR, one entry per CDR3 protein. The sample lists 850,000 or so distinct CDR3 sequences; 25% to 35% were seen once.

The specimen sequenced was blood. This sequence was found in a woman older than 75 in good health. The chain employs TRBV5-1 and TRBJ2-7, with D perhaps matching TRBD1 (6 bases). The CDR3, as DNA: TGCGCCAGCAGCGTAACAGGGAGCAGAAGCGGCGAGCAGTACTTC. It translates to CASSVTGSRSGEQYF.